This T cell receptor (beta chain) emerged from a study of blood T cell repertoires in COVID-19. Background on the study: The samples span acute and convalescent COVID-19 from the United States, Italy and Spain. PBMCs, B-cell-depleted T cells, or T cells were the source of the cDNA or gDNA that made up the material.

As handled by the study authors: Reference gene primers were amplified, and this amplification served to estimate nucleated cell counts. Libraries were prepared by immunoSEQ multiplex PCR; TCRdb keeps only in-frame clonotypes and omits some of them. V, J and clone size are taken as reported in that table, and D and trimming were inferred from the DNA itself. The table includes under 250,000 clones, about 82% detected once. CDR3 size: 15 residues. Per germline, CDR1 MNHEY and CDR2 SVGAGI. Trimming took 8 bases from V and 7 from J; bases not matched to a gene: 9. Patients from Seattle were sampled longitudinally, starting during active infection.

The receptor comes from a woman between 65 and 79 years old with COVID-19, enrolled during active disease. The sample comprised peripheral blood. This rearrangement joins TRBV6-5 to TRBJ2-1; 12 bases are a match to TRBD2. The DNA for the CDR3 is TGTGCCAGCTACCGGGGGGGACTAGCGGGTAATGAGCAGTTCTTC. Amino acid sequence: CASYRGGLAGNEQFF.